The clone carrying this T cell receptor beta chain was seen at least ten times. Its antigen is unknown. V lost 3 bases and J 12 bases, leaving 15 bases between the germline ends. The CDR3 runs to 12 residues. In germline, CDR1 is DFQATT, CDR2 SNEGSKA (reference sequence). The sample comes from a study of CD8 T cells in ankylosing spondylitis. TCRdb reprocessed the 5' RACE reads with MiXCR, giving one entry per CDR3 protein. The repertoire includes some 290,000 distinct CDR3 sequences, 20% of them detected once, and less than 9% sits in the top ten. Broader study findings: Past studies reported some motif variants in reactive arthritis synovial fluid and blood. Reportedly, disease-linked clones are significantly enriched in ankylosing spondylitis patients' matched synovial fluid.

The sample was blood, either unsorted or a sorted T cell fraction (not recorded which). The TCR sequence derives from a male donor with ankylosing spondylitis or in good health (not recorded which). V is TRBV20-1 and J is TRBJ2-1; D unclear. CDR3 amino acids: CSARTILGSQFF. For the CDR3, the DNA is TGCAGTGCTAGGACCATACTCGGATCGCAGTTCTTC.